This is a list of T cell receptor beta chains from one sample in a study of blood T cell repertoires in COVID-19. Using immunoSEQ multiplex PCR, the repertoire was profiled, and TCRdb retains in-frame clones only, with some absent. The data contain about 250,000 clones, about 82% of them seen just once; the ten biggest clones take up roughly 4.6%. The sequenced sample was peripheral blood. These receptors all stem from a man aged 50 to 60 with COVID-19, enrolled during active disease. Both conserved end residues are trimmed from each CDR3. The order of the fields is V gene, J gene, CDR3 protein.

TRBV27	TRBJ2-7	ASSLRADYAEQY
TRBV29-1	TRBJ1-2	SVGRDRGGYT
TRBV27	TRBJ1-3	ASSPRTSGNTIY
TRBV21-1	TRBJ2-5	ASGDRGEETQY
TRBV5-1	TRBJ2-2	ASSLGQGLGGELF
TRBV25-1	TRBJ1-2	ASSDIRQVWT
TRBV29-1	TRBJ2-3	SVETTSGGVHTQY
TRBV6-2/TRBV6-3	TRBJ2-5	ASSQSETQY
TRBV7-2	TRBJ2-1	ASSSTWTGNEQF
TRBV6-5	TRBJ2-2	ASNTPNTGELF
TRBV11-1	TRBJ1-2	ASSHRRGYT
TRBV19	TRBJ2-7	ASSTGLAREQY
TRBV2	TRBJ2-1	ASSLDRGGYNEQF
TRBV4-2	TRBJ2-7	ASSQGGLGGDPLDEQY
TRBV5-4	TRBJ2-3	ASSFRTSQDTQY
TRBV4-1	TRBJ1-2	ASSPGQGNNYGYT
TRBV9	TRBJ2-2	ASSVQGQPNTGELF
TRBV11-2	TRBJ2-5	ASSLPGRMETQY
TRBV7-9	TRBJ1-5	ASSLDTGDRNQPQH
TRBV24-1	TRBJ2-3	ATSRSGSTDTQY
TRBV30	TRBJ1-1	AFSRGNTEAF
TRBV28	TRBJ2-2	ATLNRPNTGELF
TRBV6-2/TRBV6-3	TRBJ1-2	ASSLYFPIGQNYGYT
TRBV6-2/TRBV6-3	TRBJ2-1	ASSYSRNEQF
TRBV7-2	TRBJ1-5	ASSLAAAVYSNQPQH
TRBV7-3	TRBJ2-7	ASSFGSSYEQY
TRBV7-2	TRBJ1-5	ASSQYPNQPQH
TRBV6-2/TRBV6-3	TRBJ2-6	ASSRQASGANVLT
TRBV7-2	TRBJ2-5	ASSLYMETQY
TRBV25-1	TRBJ2-1	ASSVSLRGNEQF
TRBV6-5	TRBJ1-2	ASSYGEFDGYT
TRBV5-1	TRBJ2-7	ASSLGYGTGASYEQY
TRBV5-4	TRBJ2-7	ASRAGTDPYEQY
TRBV28	TRBJ1-1	ASSESTSSRDEAF
TRBV13	TRBJ1-2	ASSPGTGTNYGYT
TRBV28	TRBJ1-4	ASSTPFGVAEKLF
TRBV2	TRBJ2-7	ASNIIGTLGQY
TRBV29-1	TRBJ2-3	SVEDRWRGVTDTQY
TRBV28	TRBJ1-2	ASSPEQGMGYGYT
TRBV6-1	TRBJ1-2	ASRSDRGYGYT
TRBV18	TRBJ1-3	ASSPTTESSGNTIY
TRBV11-3	TRBJ2-1	ASSLNNNEQF
TRBV10-1	TRBJ2-6	ASSGVKWRDSKSGANVLT
TRBV5-4	TRBJ1-2	ASSSYDSPANYGYT
TRBV7-9	TRBJ2-3	ASSLGLAGGISGKDTQY
TRBV5-1	TRBJ2-5	ASSQGARETQY
TRBV6-2/TRBV6-3	TRBJ2-7	ASSGQKTYEQY
TRBV11-3	TRBJ2-2	ASSLGAAENTGELF
TRBV5-1	TRBJ2-1	ATRTGKGNEQF
TRBV7-3	TRBJ2-7	ASSLDRPYEQY
TRBV12-5	TRBJ2-2	ASGSTIGTGGFGELF
TRBV18	TRBJ2-3	ASSPPGADTQY
TRBV9	TRBJ1-5	ASSPIGSNQPQH